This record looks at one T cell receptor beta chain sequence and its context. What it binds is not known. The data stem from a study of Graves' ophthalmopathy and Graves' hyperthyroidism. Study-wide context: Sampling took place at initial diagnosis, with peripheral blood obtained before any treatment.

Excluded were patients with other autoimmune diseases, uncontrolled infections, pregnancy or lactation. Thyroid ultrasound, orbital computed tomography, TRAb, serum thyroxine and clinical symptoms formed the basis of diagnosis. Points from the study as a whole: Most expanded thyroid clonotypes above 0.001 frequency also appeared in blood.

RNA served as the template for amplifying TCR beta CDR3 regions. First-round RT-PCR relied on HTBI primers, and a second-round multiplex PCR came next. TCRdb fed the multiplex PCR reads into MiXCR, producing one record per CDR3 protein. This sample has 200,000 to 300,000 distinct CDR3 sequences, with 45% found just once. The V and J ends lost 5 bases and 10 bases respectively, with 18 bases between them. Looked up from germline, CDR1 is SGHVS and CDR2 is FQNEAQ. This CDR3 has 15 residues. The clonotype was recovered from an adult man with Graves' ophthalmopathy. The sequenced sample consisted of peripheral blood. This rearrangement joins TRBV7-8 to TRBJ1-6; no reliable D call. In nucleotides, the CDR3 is TGTGCCAGCAGCCCGATGTCGCAGGTAGACTCACCCCTCCACTTT. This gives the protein CASSPMSQVDSPLHF.